The source of this T cell receptor (beta chain) is a study of T cell responses to AZD1222 COVID-19 vaccine (dated by TCRdb to the early 2020s). For the wider study: TCR sequencing was performed for 233 trial participants, of whom roughly 200 were given two doses of AZD1222 and approximately 25 were given two doses of MenACWY control vaccine. Trial participants were enrolled by age into 18-55, 56-69 and 70-plus year subgroups, with approximately 150, 28 and 58 TCR-sequenced participants respectively. Results the study describes overall, beyond this receptor: The 56-69-year group was small, and its depth increase did not reach significance, likely because of low power. Reportedly, close to half of the unique spike-specific TCRs recognized epitopes lying outside the regions that are mutated in the B.1.351 and B.1.1.7 variants. CD4 TCRs associated with the vaccine covered the entire spike protein, and the dominant responses were in regions 160-218 and 743-854. Conclusions about previously exposed vaccinees are limited, since just five or six AZD1222 recipients were seropositive for SARS-CoV-2 at baseline. Participants were mostly white British and included more females than males, and it was suggested by the authors that clonal diversity may have been underestimated. Because no samples from the day 14 peak response were available, repertoires could be characterized only after the peak T cell response. After two AZD1222 doses, both the breadth and the depth of spike-specific TCRs were significantly higher than at day 0 and than in MenACWY recipients.

The time point label here, explained by the study, means: about 28 days (+/-7) after the second vaccine dose. AZD1222 recipients given second doses at about 4 weeks or at about 12 weeks were pooled, since spike-specific TCR depth and breadth were not found to differ between the two schedules. Vaccinee samples were obtained from the UK trials COV001 and COV002, which included a single-blind randomized controlled phase 2/3 trial of AZD1222 (ChAdOx1 nCoV-19) in healthy adults. For TCRbeta chain sequencing, PBMC samples were collected from trial participants at day 0 and at day 28 after the second dose. The CDR3 regions of human TCRbeta chains were analyzed by immunosequencing. In the source study's methods: Repertoire TCRs were checked for matches against a reference library of SARS-CoV-2-specific TCRs that had been generated using the MIRA antigen-specificity platform. Breadth was defined as the fraction of unique TCRs that were SARS-CoV-2-associated, and depth was defined as the fraction of total T cells that were SARS-CoV-2-associated. Using the MIRA data, each spike-specific TCR was mapped to the spike region that the TCR reacts to and placed in a CD4 or CD8 class. Log10-transformed breadth and depth values were compared by one-way ANOVA with Sidak's multiple comparisons tests. Not all clones reach the TCRdb copy of this immuneACCESS table, which keeps in-frame sequences only. Checked studies attribute under half of the gap to unresolved V genes and leave the rest unexplained. That table gives V, J and clone size, and the DNA gave D and trimming. The sample yields 90,000 to 120,000 clones; around 92% were counted once. The ten largest clones capture approximately 9.3% of the sample.

The CDR3 contains 13 residues, cysteine and phenylalanine counted. The kept DNA is CDR3 alone, 39 bases in frame from the first base. Trimming at the junction amounts to 0 bases on V and 5 bases on J, and the germline ends lie 8 bases apart. The germline V gene provides CDR1 SGDLS and CDR2 YYNGEE. Concerning this clone: What antigen it recognizes has not been identified. No base quality information exists; no much larger clone differs at one position.

The clonotype comes from an adult who received the AZD1222 COVID-19 vaccine. The chain uses TRBV9 and TRBJ2-5; confidence is insufficient to name the D gene. The input for sequencing was peripheral blood, taken 28 days after the second AZD1222 dose. In nucleotide form, the sequence is TGTGCCAGCAGCGTAGAGCTGTTGGAGACCCAGTACTTC. This translates into CASSVELLETQYF.